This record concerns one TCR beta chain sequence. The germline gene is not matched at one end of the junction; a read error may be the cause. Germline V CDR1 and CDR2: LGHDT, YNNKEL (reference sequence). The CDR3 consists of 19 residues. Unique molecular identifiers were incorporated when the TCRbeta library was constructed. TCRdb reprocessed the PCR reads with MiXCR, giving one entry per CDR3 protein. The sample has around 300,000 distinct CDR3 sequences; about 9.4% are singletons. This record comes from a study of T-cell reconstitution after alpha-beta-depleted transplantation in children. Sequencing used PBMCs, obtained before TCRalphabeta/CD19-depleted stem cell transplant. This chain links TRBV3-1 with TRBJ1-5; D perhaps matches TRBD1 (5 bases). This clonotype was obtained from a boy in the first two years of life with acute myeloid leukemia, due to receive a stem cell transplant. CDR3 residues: CTSSFVRGRYEGSNQPQHF. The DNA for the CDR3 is TGTACCAGCAGTTTTGTACGGGGCAGGTATGAGGGTAGCAATCAGCCCCAGCATTTT.